Following are 5 T cell receptor beta chains from one sample sequenced in a study of OX40 agonist ivuxolimab in advanced cancers. Data came from immunoSEQ multiplex PCR; TCRdb stores just in-frame clones and leaves some out. The table shows about 120,000 clones, with approximately 90% occurring only once. The source was CD4+ or CD8+ T cells sorted from blood, collected in a trial of the OX40 agonist ivuxolimab. The receptor source for this set is an adult with an advanced solid tumor such as melanoma, head and neck, liver or kidney cancer.

The V and J genes are TRBV5-1 and TRBJ2-3; TRBD2 matches at 7 bases. Germline trimming cut 5 bases from V and 1 base from J; bases unmatched to any gene: 10. This CDR3 region has 16 residues. Germline CDR1 and CDR2: SGHRS and YFSETQ. This chain's CDR3 is CASRHPSGVGTDTQYF. CDR3 nucleotide sequence: TGCGCCAGCAGGCACCCAAGCGGGGTAGGCACAGATACGCAGTATTTT.

V gene TRBV28 combines with J gene TRBJ1-2; no reliable D call. Germline V gene data show CDR1 as MDHEN and CDR2 as SYDVKM. This CDR3 spans 12 amino acids. Between the trimmed V and J ends, which lost 3 bases and 7 bases, there was a span of 9 bases. The DNA of the CDR3 is TGTGCCAGCAGTTTCGGGAAAGGTGGCTACACCTTC. It yields the protein CASSFGKGGYTF.

This clone has a single count. The rearrangement links TRBV2 to TRBJ2-2; D not certain. The CDR3 spans 15 residues. The ends were cut back, 3 bases at V and 5 bases at J, with 13 bases in the middle. Germline V gene sequence: CDR1 SNHLY, CDR2 FYNNEI. CDR3 residues: CASSEGPPRTGELFF. The DNA for the CDR3 is TGTGCCAGCAGTGAGGGTCCCCCGCGGACCGGGGAGCTGTTTTTT.

The chain has TRBV28 and TRBJ2-1; D perhaps matches TRBD2 (5 bases). Germline lookup yields CDR1 MDHEN and CDR2 SYDVKM. The CDR3 consists of 15 residues. Trimming cost V 2 bases and J 9 bases, with 17 bases left between them. The CDR3: CASSLPPGVGSEQFF. The CDR3 DNA follows: TGTGCCAGCAGTTTACCTCCCGGGGTGGGAAGTGAGCAGTTCTTC.

This clone appeared a single time. The chain employs TRBV20-1 and TRBJ2-1, with D uncertain. Trimming stripped 6 bases from V and 6 bases from J, with 6 bases between. In germline, CDR1 is DFQATT, CDR2 SNEGSKA (reference sequence). The CDR3 is 10 amino acids. The CDR3 loop is CSAAPNEQFF. CDR3 DNA sequence: TGCAGTGCCGCCCCCAATGAGCAGTTCTTC.